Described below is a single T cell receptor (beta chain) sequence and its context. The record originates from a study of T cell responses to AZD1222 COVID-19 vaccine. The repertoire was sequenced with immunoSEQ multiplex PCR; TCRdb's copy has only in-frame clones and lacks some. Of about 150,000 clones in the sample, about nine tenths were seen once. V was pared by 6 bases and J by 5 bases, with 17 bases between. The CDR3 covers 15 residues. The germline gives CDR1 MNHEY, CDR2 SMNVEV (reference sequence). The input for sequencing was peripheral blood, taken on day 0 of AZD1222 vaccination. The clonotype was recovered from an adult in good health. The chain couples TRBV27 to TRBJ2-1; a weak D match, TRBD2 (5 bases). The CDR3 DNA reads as TGTGCCAGCAGCGTTAGCGTCTCGGGTAACAATGAGCAGTTCTTC. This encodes CASSVSVSGNNEQFF.